These T cell receptor beta chains were read from a single sample in a study of spatial heterogeneity in lung cancer. Via MiXCR, TCRdb re-called the 5' RACE reads, giving one row per CDR3 protein. This table holds roughly 71,000 distinct CDR3 sequences, about 9.5% found once. The specimen was PBMCs, collected at follow-up. The source is a female donor with early-stage non-small cell lung cancer. The CDR3 runs from the conserved cysteine through the conserved F or W. A D gene is named only where the DNA matches it firmly. Not every row has a clone size; where given, it reads once, few, many or a size class.

d_gene: .
j_gene: TRBJ2-5
abundance: many
v_gene: TRBV12-3/TRBV12-4
CDR3nt: TGTGCCACCGCCCGTGGGGCGGGGCAAGAGACCCAGTACTTC
CDR3aa: CATARGAGQETQYF

d_gene: .
j_gene: TRBJ1-1
abundance: .
v_gene: TRBV5-4
CDR3nt: TGTGCCAGCAGCCCCTCACTAATTTGGTCGTCCACTGAAGCTTTCTTT
CDR3aa: CASSPSLIWSSTEAFF

d_gene: TRBD1
j_gene: TRBJ1-2
abundance: few
v_gene: TRBV5-1
CDR3nt: TGCGCCAGCAGGATCGGGACAGATGGCTACACCTTC
CDR3aa: CASRIGTDGYTF

d_gene: TRBD2
j_gene: TRBJ2-7
abundance: many
v_gene: TRBV29-1
CDR3nt: TGCAGCGTTCGAGCGGGAGTGGGTAACGAGCAGTACTTC
CDR3aa: CSVRAGVGNEQYF

d_gene: .
j_gene: TRBJ1-5
abundance: many
v_gene: TRBV24-1
CDR3nt: TGTGCCACCAGTGAAAAAACCGGAAGTTTTGACAATCAGCCCCAGCATTTT
CDR3aa: CATSEKTGSFDNQPQHF

d_gene: .
j_gene: TRBJ2-2
abundance: many
v_gene: TRBV5-1
CDR3nt: TGCGCCAGCAGCATCTTTGACAGGCACACCGGGGAGCTGTTTTTT
CDR3aa: CASSIFDRHTGELFF

d_gene: TRBD2
j_gene: TRBJ2-1
abundance: .
v_gene: TRBV7-2
CDR3nt: TGTGCCAGCAGCTTAGGGACTAGCGGGAGTCTGTTCTTC
CDR3aa: CASSLGTSGSLFF

d_gene: TRBD2
j_gene: TRBJ2-3
abundance: .
v_gene: TRBV7-9
CDR3nt: TGTGCCAGCAGCCCGGGACTAGCGCTTAGCACAGATACGCAGTATTTT
CDR3aa: CASSPGLALSTDTQYF

d_gene: .
j_gene: TRBJ2-1
abundance: .
v_gene: TRBV5-1
CDR3nt: TGCGCCAGCAGCCCCCCAGAGGTCGGCCTGTTAAGTGAGCAGTTCTTC
CDR3aa: CASSPPEVGLLSEQFF

d_gene: .
j_gene: TRBJ2-1
abundance: few
v_gene: TRBV19
CDR3nt: TGTGCCAGTAGGAGATTCAATGAGCAGTTCTTC
CDR3aa: CASRRFNEQFF

d_gene: .
j_gene: TRBJ2-1
abundance: many
v_gene: TRBV7-2
CDR3nt: TGTGCCAGCACCGGAGGCTCTTCCTACAATGAGCAGTTCTTC
CDR3aa: CASTGGSSYNEQFF

d_gene: TRBD2
j_gene: TRBJ2-2
abundance: many
v_gene: TRBV5-1
CDR3nt: TGCGCCAGCACCGGGACTAGCGCTAACACCGGGGAGCTGTTTTTT
CDR3aa: CASTGTSANTGELFF

d_gene: .
j_gene: TRBJ1-5
abundance: few
v_gene: TRBV7-9
CDR3nt: TGTGCCAGCAGCTTGGGGGGAGTTGAGCAGCCCCAGCATTTT
CDR3aa: CASSLGGVEQPQHF

d_gene: .
j_gene: TRBJ2-5
abundance: .
v_gene: TRBV15
CDR3nt: TGTGCCACCAGCAGAGATGGAGAGACCCAGTACTTC
CDR3aa: CATSRDGETQYF

d_gene: .
j_gene: TRBJ1-1
abundance: many
v_gene: TRBV5-1
CDR3nt: TGCGCCAGCAGCTTGGTGGTCTCCATGAACACTGAAGCTTTCTTT
CDR3aa: CASSLVVSMNTEAFF

d_gene: .
j_gene: TRBJ2-1
abundance: many
v_gene: TRBV7-9
CDR3nt: TGTGCCAGCAGGGACAGATCCTACAATGAGCAGTTCTTC
CDR3aa: CASRDRSYNEQFF

d_gene: .
j_gene: TRBJ1-1
abundance: once
v_gene: TRBV20-1
CDR3nt: TGCAGTGCTAGAGTAAGGGGGGCAGGCACTGAAGCTTTCTTT
CDR3aa: CSARVRGAGTEAFF

d_gene: .
j_gene: TRBJ1-1
abundance: medium-sized
v_gene: TRBV12-3/TRBV12-4
CDR3nt: TGTGCCAGCAGTTCCGCTCTTGAAGCTTTCTTT
CDR3aa: CASSSALEAFF

d_gene: .
j_gene: TRBJ2-5
abundance: many
v_gene: TRBV18
CDR3nt: TGTGCCAGCTCACCAGCCGGGTCTCAAGAGACCCAGTACTTC
CDR3aa: CASSPAGSQETQYF

d_gene: TRBD1
j_gene: TRBJ2-2
abundance: many
v_gene: TRBV6-1
CDR3nt: TGTGCCAGCAGTGAAGCGCTGTTGAAACAGGGGGCCGGGGAGCTGTTTTTT
CDR3aa: CASSEALLKQGAGELFF

d_gene: .
j_gene: TRBJ2-1
abundance: .
v_gene: TRBV7-9
CDR3nt: TGTGCCAGCAGCCCTGGGGCGAACTCCTACAATGAGCAGTTCTTC
CDR3aa: CASSPGANSYNEQFF

d_gene: .
j_gene: TRBJ2-7
abundance: many
v_gene: TRBV25-1
CDR3nt: TGTGCCAGCTCGGGACTGGGGGAGCAGTACTTC
CDR3aa: CASSGLGEQYF

d_gene: .
j_gene: TRBJ1-2
abundance: many
v_gene: TRBV9
CDR3nt: TGTGCCAGCAGCCGGGACACCCGAGCGAATGGCTACACCTTC
CDR3aa: CASSRDTRANGYTF

d_gene: TRBD2
j_gene: TRBJ2-7
abundance: few
v_gene: TRBV12-3/TRBV12-4
CDR3nt: TGTGCCAGCAGTAGAGCGGGAGGGCCTAGATACGAGCAGTACTTC
CDR3aa: CASSRAGGPRYEQYF

d_gene: TRBD2
j_gene: TRBJ2-5
abundance: many
v_gene: TRBV2
CDR3nt: TGTGCCAGCAGTCCACTAGCGGGAGGGGCGGAGACCCAGTACTTC
CDR3aa: CASSPLAGGAETQYF

d_gene: TRBD2
j_gene: TRBJ2-1
abundance: many
v_gene: TRBV7-9
CDR3nt: TGTGCCAGCAGCTCCCTGGATGGGCGGGAGAGCTCCTACAATGAGCAGTTCTTC
CDR3aa: CASSSLDGRESSYNEQFF

d_gene: TRBD2
j_gene: TRBJ2-3
abundance: many
v_gene: TRBV7-9
CDR3nt: TGTGCCAGCGGCCCGGGACTAGTAGGAGATACGCAGTATTTT
CDR3aa: CASGPGLVGDTQYF

d_gene: TRBD2
j_gene: TRBJ2-2
abundance: .
v_gene: TRBV12-3/TRBV12-4
CDR3nt: TGTGCCAGCAGTTTTCGCGGGAGAAAGGGCGGGGAGCTGTTTTTT
CDR3aa: CASSFRGRKGGELFF

d_gene: TRBD2
j_gene: TRBJ2-1
abundance: .
v_gene: TRBV12-3/TRBV12-4
CDR3nt: TGTGCCAGCAGTCTTTATACTAGCGGGGCCCACAATGAGCAGTTCTTC
CDR3aa: CASSLYTSGAHNEQFF

d_gene: .
j_gene: TRBJ2-2
abundance: few
v_gene: TRBV5-1
CDR3nt: TGCGCCAGCCGGACAGCGACGACCGGGGAGCTGTTTTTT
CDR3aa: CASRTATTGELFF

d_gene: TRBD1
j_gene: TRBJ2-2
abundance: many
v_gene: TRBV29-1
CDR3nt: TGCAGCGTTGACCTACGGGACAGGGCTTGGGGCGGGGAGCTGTTTTTT
CDR3aa: CSVDLRDRAWGGELFF

d_gene: TRBD1
j_gene: TRBJ2-5
abundance: few
v_gene: TRBV27
CDR3nt: TGTGCCAGCAGTTTATCCGGCCAGGGGGCAGGGGAGACCCAGTACTTC
CDR3aa: CASSLSGQGAGETQYF

d_gene: TRBD1
j_gene: TRBJ1-5
abundance: many
v_gene: TRBV20-1
CDR3nt: TGCAGTGCTAGTGATGGGACAGATTATAGCAATCAGCCCCAGCATTTT
CDR3aa: CSASDGTDYSNQPQHF

d_gene: .
j_gene: TRBJ2-2
abundance: few
v_gene: TRBV28
CDR3nt: TGTGCCAGCAGTTTAGGGGCAGCTCGGCCCACCGGGGAGCTGTTTTTT
CDR3aa: CASSLGAARPTGELFF

d_gene: TRBD1
j_gene: TRBJ1-6
abundance: many
v_gene: TRBV4-1
CDR3nt: TGCGCCAGCAGCTTACATCTAACCGGGACAGGGGAATCACCCCTCCACTTT
CDR3aa: CASSLHLTGTGESPLHF

d_gene: .
j_gene: TRBJ2-7
abundance: few
v_gene: TRBV4-1
CDR3nt: TGCGCCAGCAGCCAAGATACCAGTGACATCTACGAGCAGTACTTC
CDR3aa: CASSQDTSDIYEQYF

d_gene: .
j_gene: TRBJ2-1
abundance: .
v_gene: TRBV5-5
CDR3nt: TGTGCCAGCAGCTTGGTCGCCGGGAATGAGCAGTTCTTC
CDR3aa: CASSLVAGNEQFF

d_gene: TRBD1
j_gene: TRBJ2-2
abundance: many
v_gene: TRBV7-3
CDR3nt: TGTGCCAGCAGCTTAACGTTAAACAGGGGGGACACCGGGGAGCTGTTTTTT
CDR3aa: CASSLTLNRGDTGELFF